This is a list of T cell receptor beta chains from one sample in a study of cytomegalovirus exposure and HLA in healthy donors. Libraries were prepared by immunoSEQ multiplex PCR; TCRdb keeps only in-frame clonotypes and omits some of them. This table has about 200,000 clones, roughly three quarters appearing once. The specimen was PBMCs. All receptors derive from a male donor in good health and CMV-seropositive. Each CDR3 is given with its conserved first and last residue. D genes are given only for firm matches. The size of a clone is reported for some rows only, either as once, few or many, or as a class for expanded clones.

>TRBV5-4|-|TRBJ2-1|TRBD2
TGTGCCAGCATGTCTAGCGGGGTTGGGGAGCAGTTCTTC
CASMSSGVGEQFF
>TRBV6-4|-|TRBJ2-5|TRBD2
TGTGCCAGCAGGGAGTGGCGGGGGCAAGAGACCCAGTACTTC
CASREWRGQETQYF
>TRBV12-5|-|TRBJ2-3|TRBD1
TGTGCTAGTGGTCGGGACAGGGTGGTAGATACGCAGTATTTT
CASGRDRVVDTQYF
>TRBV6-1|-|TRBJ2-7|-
TGTGCCAGCAGAACCCTACCGACAGACTTCTACGAGCAGTACTTC
CASRTLPTDFYEQYF
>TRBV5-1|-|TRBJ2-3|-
TGCGCCAGCAGCTTGCCCGGGGGGCAAACAGATACGCAGTATTTT
CASSLPGGQTDTQYF
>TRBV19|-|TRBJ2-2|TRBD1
TGTGCCAGTGGAGACAGGGGGGACACCGGGGAGCTGTTTTTT
CASGDRGDTGELFF
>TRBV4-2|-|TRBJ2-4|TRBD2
TGTGCCAGCAGCCAGACGGGACTAGCGGGGGATCGTGTTAAATCCTTAGCCAAAAACATTCAGTACTTC
CASSQTGLAGDRVKSLAKNIQYF
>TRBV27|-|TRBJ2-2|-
TGTGCCAGCAGTTTACTCGGGATGAACACCGGGGAGCTGTTTTTT
CASSLLGMNTGELFF
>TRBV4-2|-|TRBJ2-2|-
TGTGCCAGCAGCCAGGGGCGGTCATCTAACACCGGGGAGCTGTTTTTT
CASSQGRSSNTGELFF
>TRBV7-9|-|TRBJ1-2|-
TGTGCCAGCAGCTTTAACGACGCTCGCGGTGGCTACACCTTC
CASSFNDARGGYTF
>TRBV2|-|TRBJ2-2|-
TGTGCCAGCCGCTGGAGACTTAACACCGGGGAGCTGTTTTTT
CASRWRLNTGELFF
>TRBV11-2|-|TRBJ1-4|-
TGTGCCAGCAGCATGTTCAGTGAAAAACTGTTTTTT
CASSMFSEKLFF
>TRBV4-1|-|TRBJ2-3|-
TGCGCCAGCAGCCAAGATCCAGCAGCGGGCACAGATACGCAGTATTTT
CASSQDPAAGTDTQYF
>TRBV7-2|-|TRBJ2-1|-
TGTGCCAGCAGCCAGACCCGGGGAGCCTACAATGAGCAGTTCTTC
CASSQTRGAYNEQFF
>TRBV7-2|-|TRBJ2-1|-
TGTGCCAGCAGCTTAGTGAGCGGGTCCCCCAATGAGCAGTTCTTC
CASSLVSGSPNEQFF
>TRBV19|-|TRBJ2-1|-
TGTGCCAGTAGTATGTGGGCATCTACCTACAATGAGCAGTTCTTC
CASSMWASTYNEQFF
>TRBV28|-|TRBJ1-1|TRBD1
TGTGCCAGCAGTCGACAGGGAAGGCCCACTGAAGCTTTCTTT
CASSRQGRPTEAFF
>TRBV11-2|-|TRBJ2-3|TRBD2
TGTGCCAGCAGTCCTGGACTAGCGGCATTCACAGATACGCAGTATTTT
CASSPGLAAFTDTQYF
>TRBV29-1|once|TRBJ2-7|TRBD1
TGCAGCGTTCTCGGGACAGCCCAATACGAGCAGTACTTC
CSVLGTAQYEQYF
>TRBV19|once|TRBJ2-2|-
TGTGCCAGTAGTATGGTCGGGACGAACACCGGGGAGCTGTTTTTT
CASSMVGTNTGELFF
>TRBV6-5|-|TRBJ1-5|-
TGTGCCAGCAGTTATGGGGGGTCCGGGAATCAGCCCCAGCATTTT
CASSYGGSGNQPQHF
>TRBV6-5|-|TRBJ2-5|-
TGTGCCAGCACCCTTAACCCGGAGGGAGAGACCCAGTACTTC
CASTLNPEGETQYF
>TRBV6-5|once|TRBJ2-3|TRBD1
TGTGCCAGCAGTCCCGACAGGGGAACGCAGTATTTT
CASSPDRGTQYF
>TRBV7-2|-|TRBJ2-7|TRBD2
TGTGCCAGCAGCTTAGATGTGGGGAGGGGCTACGAGCAGTACTTC
CASSLDVGRGYEQYF
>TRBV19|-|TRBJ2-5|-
TGTGCCAGTAACGGGAGAGAGGGAAGAGAGACCCAGTACTTC
CASNGREGRETQYF
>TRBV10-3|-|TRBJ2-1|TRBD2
TGTGCCATCAAGGGACTAGCGGGAGAGGGGAATGAGCAGTTCTTC
CAIKGLAGEGNEQFF
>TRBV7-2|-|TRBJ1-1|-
TGTGCCAGCAGCCTGATCCCCTTACAGGACGTGTCTGAAGCTTTCTTT
CASSLIPLQDVSEAFF
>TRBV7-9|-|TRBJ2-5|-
TGTGCCAGCAGCCACCAAACGGTAAACCAAGAGACCCAGTACTTC
CASSHQTVNQETQYF
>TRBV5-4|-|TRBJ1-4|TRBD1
TGTGCCAGCAGCTGGACAGGGTTTTCTGAAAAACTGTTTTTT
CASSWTGFSEKLFF
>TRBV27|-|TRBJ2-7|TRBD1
TGTGCCAGCAGCCGGCGGACAGGGGACCACGAGCAGTACTTC
CASSRRTGDHEQYF
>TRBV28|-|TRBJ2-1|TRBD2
TGTGCCAGCAGGGGAAATAGCGGGGTCTCCTACAATGAGCAGTTCTTC
CASRGNSGVSYNEQFF
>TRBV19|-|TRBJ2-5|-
TGTGCCAGTAGTTCAGGGCTCAGGGAAGAGACCCAGTACTTC
CASSSGLREETQYF
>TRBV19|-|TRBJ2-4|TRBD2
TGTGCCAGTAGACAGCGGGGCAAGGCCGAAAACATTCAGTACTTC
CASRQRGKAENIQYF
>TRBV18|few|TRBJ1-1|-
TGTGCCAGCTCCCGCACGACGGGGAGGGACTCTATGGCTTTCTTT
CASSRTTGRDSMAFF
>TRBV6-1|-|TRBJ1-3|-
TGTGCCTCAGGCCCAGGAGGGGCCGGAAACACCATATATTTT
CASGPGGAGNTIYF
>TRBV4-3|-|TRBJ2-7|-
TGCGCCAGCAGCCAAGTTCTAGCACCCTACGAGCAGTACTTC
CASSQVLAPYEQYF
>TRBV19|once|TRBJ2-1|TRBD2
TGTGCCAGTAGTCCGACTAGCGGGGGGGGGATCGATGAGCAGTTCTTC
CASSPTSGGGIDEQFF
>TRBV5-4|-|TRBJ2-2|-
TGTGCCAGCAGCGGCAGGCAGCGGTGGAACACCGGGGAGCTGTTTTTT
CASSGRQRWNTGELFF
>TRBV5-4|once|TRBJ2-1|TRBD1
TGTGCCAGCAGCTTGGGCGGGACAGGTTACAATGAGCAGTTCTTC
CASSLGGTGYNEQFF
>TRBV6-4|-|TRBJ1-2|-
TGTGCCAGCAGTGACTCCCAGGGCTACACCTTC
CASSDSQGYTF
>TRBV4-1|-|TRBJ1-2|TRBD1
TGCGCCAGCAGCCAAGAACGGACAGGGGAGGTTGGCTACACCTTC
CASSQERTGEVGYTF
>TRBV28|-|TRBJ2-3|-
TGTGCCAGCAGCCGGCAGGGGACCGTAGCACGGGGAACGCAGTATTTT
CASSRQGTVARGTQYF
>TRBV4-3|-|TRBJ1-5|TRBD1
TGCGCCAGCAGTCAGGCAGGGGGGCAGCCCCAGCATTTT
CASSQAGGQPQHF
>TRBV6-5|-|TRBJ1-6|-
TGTGCCAGCAACCAACAGAAGAATTCACCCCTCCACTTT
CASNQQKNSPLHF
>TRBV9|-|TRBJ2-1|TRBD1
TGTGCCAGCAGCCCCGGGACAGGGGCGTTCCCTGAGCAGTTCTTC
CASSPGTGAFPEQFF
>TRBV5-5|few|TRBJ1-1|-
TGTGCCAGCAGCTTGATTGGCACAATGAACACTGAAGCTTTCTTT
CASSLIGTMNTEAFF
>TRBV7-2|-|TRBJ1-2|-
TGTGCCAGCAGCGCCCAAGGCGGAGCTAACTATGGCTACACCTTC
CASSAQGGANYGYTF
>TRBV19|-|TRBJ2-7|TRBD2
TGTGCCAGTGCGAAATCGGGAATAGGGACTAGCGTTTTGGAGCAGTACTTC
CASAKSGIGTSVLEQYF
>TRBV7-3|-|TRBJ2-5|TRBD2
TGTGCCAGCAGCCCGGGTAGCGGGAGCGTTGAGACCCAGTACTTC
CASSPGSGSVETQYF
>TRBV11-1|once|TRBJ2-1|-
TGTGCCAGCACATCCGGACTCCAAAACAATGAGCAGTTCTTC
CASTSGLQNNEQFF
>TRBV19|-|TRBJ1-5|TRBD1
TGTGCCAGTAGTACCCGGGACAGCTTCAATCAGCCCCAGCATTTT
CASSTRDSFNQPQHF
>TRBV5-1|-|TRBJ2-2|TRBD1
TGCGCCAGCCGGATTCGGACAGGGTCAACTACCGGGGAGCTGTTTTTT
CASRIRTGSTTGELFF
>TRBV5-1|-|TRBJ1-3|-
TGCGCCAGCAGCTTGGATGGAGTTGCGACCATATATTTT
CASSLDGVATIYF
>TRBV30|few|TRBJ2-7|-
TGTGCCTGGAGTGCGTCTAGATCCCACGAGCAGTACTTC
CAWSASRSHEQYF